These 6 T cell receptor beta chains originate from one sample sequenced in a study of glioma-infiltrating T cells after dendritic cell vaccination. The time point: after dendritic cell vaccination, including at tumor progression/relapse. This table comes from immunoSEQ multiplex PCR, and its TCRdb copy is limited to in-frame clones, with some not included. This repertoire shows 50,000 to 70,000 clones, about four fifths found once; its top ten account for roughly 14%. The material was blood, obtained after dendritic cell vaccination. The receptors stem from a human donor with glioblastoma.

The CDR3 loop reads CASSLVGGTQPQHF. The CDR3 region has the DNA TGTGCCAGCAGCTTAGTAGGGGGCACTCAGCCCCAGCATTTT. This sequence joins TRBV7-6 and TRBJ1-5; 7 positions agree with TRBD1. V lost 1 base and J lost 6; bases outside the gene matches: 3. This CDR3 has 14 amino acids. Germline V gives CDR1 SGHVS, CDR2 FNYEAQ.

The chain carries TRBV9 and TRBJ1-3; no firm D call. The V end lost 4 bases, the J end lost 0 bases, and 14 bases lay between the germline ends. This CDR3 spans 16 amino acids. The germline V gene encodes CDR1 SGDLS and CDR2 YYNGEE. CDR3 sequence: CASSPLGAYSGNTIYF. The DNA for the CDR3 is TGTGCCAGCAGCCCCCTGGGAGCTTACTCTGGAAACACCATATATTTT. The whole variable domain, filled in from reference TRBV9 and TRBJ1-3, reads DSGVTQTPKHLITATGQRVTLRCSPRSGDLSVYWYQQSLDQGLQFLIQYYNGEERAKGNILERFSAQQFPDLHSELNLSSLELGDSALYFCASSPLGAYSGNTIYFGEGSWLTVV.

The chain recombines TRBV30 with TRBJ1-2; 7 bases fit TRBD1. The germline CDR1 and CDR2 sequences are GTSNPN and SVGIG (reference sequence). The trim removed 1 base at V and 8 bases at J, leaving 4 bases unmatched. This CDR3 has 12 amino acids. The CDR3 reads CAWSGTGWGYTF. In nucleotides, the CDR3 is TGTGCCTGGAGTGGGACAGGCTGGGGCTACACCTTC.

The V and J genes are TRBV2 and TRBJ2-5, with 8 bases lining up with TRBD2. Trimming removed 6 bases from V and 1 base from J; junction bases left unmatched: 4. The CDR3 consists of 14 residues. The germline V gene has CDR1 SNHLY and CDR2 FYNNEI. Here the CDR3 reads CASRTSGGQETQYF. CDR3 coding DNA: TGTGCCAGCAGGACAAGCGGGGGCCAAGAGACCCAGTACTTC.

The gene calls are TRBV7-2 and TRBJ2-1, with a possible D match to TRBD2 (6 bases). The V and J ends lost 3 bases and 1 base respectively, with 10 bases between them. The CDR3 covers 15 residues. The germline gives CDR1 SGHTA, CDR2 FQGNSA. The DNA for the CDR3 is TGTGCCAGCAGCTTGGGGACTCAGTCCTACAATGAGCAGTTCTTC. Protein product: CASSLGTQSYNEQFF.

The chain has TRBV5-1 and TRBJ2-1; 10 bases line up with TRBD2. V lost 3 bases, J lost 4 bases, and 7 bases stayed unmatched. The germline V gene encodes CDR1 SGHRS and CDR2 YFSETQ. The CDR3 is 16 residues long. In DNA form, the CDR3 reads TGCGCCAGCAGCTCCTTAGCGGGGGGCTTTTACAATGAGCAGTTCTTC. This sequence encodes CASSSLAGGFYNEQFF.